This T cell receptor beta chain came from a study of T cells expressing NK-cell markers. TCRdb processed the 5' RACE reads again and assigns one entry to each CDR3 protein, with no DNA. Recorded for this sample: some 600,000 distinct CDR3 sequences. Germline-derived CDR1 and CDR2 are SNHLY and FYNNEI. CDR3 length: 14 residues. The clonotype was recovered from a man between 18 and 29 years old in good health. The sample comprised blood T cells: a sorted CD56 or NKG2C T cell subset, CD4+ or CD8+ T cells, or bulk PBMC T cells (not recorded which). The chain joins TRBV2 to TRBJ2-3. The CDR3: CASSDGASADTQYF.